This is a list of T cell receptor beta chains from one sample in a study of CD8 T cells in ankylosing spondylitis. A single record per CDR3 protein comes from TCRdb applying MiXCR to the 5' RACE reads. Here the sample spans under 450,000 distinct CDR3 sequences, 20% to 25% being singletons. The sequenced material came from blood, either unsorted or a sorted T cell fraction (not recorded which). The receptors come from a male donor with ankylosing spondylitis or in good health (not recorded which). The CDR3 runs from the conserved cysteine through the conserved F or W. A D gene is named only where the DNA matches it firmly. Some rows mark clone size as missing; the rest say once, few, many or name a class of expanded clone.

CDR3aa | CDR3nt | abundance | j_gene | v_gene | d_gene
CAISDPAGNIQYF | TGTGCCATCAGTGACCCCGCTGGGAACATTCAGTACTTC | few | TRBJ2-4 | TRBV10-3 | NA
CASSYLTDYNEQFF | TGTGCCAGCAGTTACCTGACAGATTACAATGAGCAGTTCTTC | few | TRBJ2-1 | TRBV6-2/TRBV6-3 | NA
CASTPGWGTEAFF | TGTGCCAGCACTCCGGGTTGGGGCACTGAAGCTTTCTTT | few | TRBJ1-1 | TRBV3-1 | NA
CASSGMAGRNTEAFF | TGTGCCAGCAGTGGAATGGCGGGCAGGAACACTGAAGCTTTCTTT | NA | TRBJ1-1 | TRBV25-1 | NA
CASSRPTGSGALGEQFF | TGTGCCAGCAGCCGCCCGACTGGTAGCGGGGCCTTGGGTGAGCAGTTCTTC | NA | TRBJ2-1 | TRBV3-1 | TRBD2
CASLDRLMDEQFF | TGTGCCAGCCTTGACAGGCTGATGGATGAGCAGTTCTTC | NA | TRBJ2-1 | TRBV12-3/TRBV12-4 | NA
CASKRTYATNEKLFF | TGTGCCAGCAAGAGGACGTATGCAACTAATGAAAAACTGTTTTTT | NA | TRBJ1-4 | TRBV28 | NA
CASRDGTRRVQYF | TGTGCCAGCAGGGACGGGACTCGCAGGGTGCAGTACTTC | few | TRBJ2-7 | TRBV12-3/TRBV12-4 | NA
CASSQEGTAYNEQFF | TGCGCCAGCAGCCAAGAGGGGACAGCCTACAATGAGCAGTTCTTC | few | TRBJ2-1 | TRBV4-1 | TRBD1
CATGGRAGYNEQFF | TGTGCCACCGGGGGGAGGGCAGGGTACAATGAGCAGTTCTTC | few | TRBJ2-1 | TRBV15 | TRBD2
CASSPSLGGGETQYF | TGTGCCAGCAGCCCTAGTCTGGGGGGCGGGGAGACCCAGTACTTC | NA | TRBJ2-5 | TRBV11-2 | NA
CASSLMSERLNNEQFF | TGTGCCAGCAGTTTAATGTCTGAGCGGTTGAACAATGAGCAGTTCTTC | few | TRBJ2-1 | TRBV28 | NA
CASSLTTQETQYF | TGTGCCAGCAGCCTGACTACCCAAGAGACCCAGTACTTC | NA | TRBJ2-5 | TRBV7-9 | NA
CASSQRTVSYEQYF | TGTGCCAGCAGCCAACGGACAGTCTCCTACGAGCAGTACTTC | NA | TRBJ2-7 | TRBV11-2 | NA
CASSGSGGGTDTQYF | TGTGCCAGCAGCGGTAGCGGGGGGGGCACAGATACGCAGTATTTT | NA | TRBJ2-3 | TRBV9 | TRBD2
CSARDELRNEQFF | TGCAGTGCTAGAGATGAACTCCGCAATGAGCAGTTCTTC | many | TRBJ2-1 | TRBV20-1 | NA
CASSYFDREETQYF | TGTGCCAGCAGTTACTTCGACAGGGAAGAGACCCAGTACTTC | NA | TRBJ2-5 | TRBV6-5 | TRBD1
CASSLGAISYNEQFF | TGTGCCAGCAGCTTAGGGGCGATCTCCTACAATGAGCAGTTCTTC | NA | TRBJ2-1 | TRBV12-3/TRBV12-4 | NA
CASSYSGTGFYNEQFF | TGTGCCAGCAGTTACTCCGGGACAGGGTTCTACAATGAGCAGTTCTTC | few | TRBJ2-1 | TRBV6-2/TRBV6-3 | TRBD1
CASTIRVRNTDTQYF | TGTGCCAGCACCATCCGAGTTAGGAACACAGATACGCAGTATTTT | few | TRBJ2-3 | TRBV7-9 | NA
CASDQGGPRYEQYF | TGTGCCAGCGACCAGGGGGGACCCCGCTACGAGCAGTACTTC | NA | TRBJ2-7 | TRBV2 | NA
CASRGDKLGGGYNEQFF | TGCGCCAGCAGAGGGGATAAGCTGGGGGGGGGCTACAATGAGCAGTTCTTC | few | TRBJ2-1 | TRBV10-2 | TRBD2
CAISPSVSSYEQYF | TGTGCCATCAGCCCTAGCGTAAGCTCCTACGAGCAGTACTTC | NA | TRBJ2-7 | TRBV10-3 | NA
CSVELVDRADYEQYF | TGCAGCGTTGAGTTGGTCGATCGGGCGGACTACGAGCAGTACTTC | few | TRBJ2-7 | TRBV29-1 | NA
CSVEAPNNNEQFF | TGCAGCGTTGAAGCACCCAATAACAATGAGCAGTTCTTC | few | TRBJ2-1 | TRBV29-1 | NA
CSVEFQAYEQYF | TGCAGCGTTGAGTTTCAGGCCTACGAGCAGTACTTC | NA | TRBJ2-7 | TRBV29-1 | NA
CASSSGLGPGADTQYF | TGTGCCAGCAGCTCGGGACTAGGGCCGGGAGCGGATACGCAGTATTTT | few | TRBJ2-3 | TRBV7-9 | TRBD2
CAISDPGTRNTGELFF | TGTGCCATCAGTGACCCCGGGACAAGGAACACCGGGGAGCTGTTTTTT | few | TRBJ2-2 | TRBV10-3 | NA
CASRPSPGENTGELFF | TGTGCCAGCAGACCCAGCCCAGGAGAGAACACCGGGGAGCTGTTTTTT | NA | TRBJ2-2 | TRBV12-3/TRBV12-4 | NA
CASRETGGAEQFF | TGCGCCAGCAGGGAAACAGGGGGCGCTGAGCAGTTCTTC | NA | TRBJ2-1 | TRBV10-1 | TRBD1
CSARISAGDHYEQYF | TGCAGTGCTAGAATTTCTGCGGGGGACCACTACGAGCAGTACTTC | NA | TRBJ2-7 | TRBV20-1 | TRBD2
CASSQGWTGRITDTQYF | TGTGCCTCCAGTCAAGGTTGGACAGGGCGGATAACAGATACGCAGTATTTT | NA | TRBJ2-3 | TRBV3-1 | TRBD1
CASSPGDRELNQPQHF | TGTGCCAGCAGCCCGGGGGACAGGGAACTCAATCAGCCCCAGCATTTT | few | TRBJ1-5 | TRBV7-9 | TRBD1
CASPPEGKNSPLHF | TGTGCCAGCCCCCCGGAGGGAAAAAATTCACCCCTCCACTTT | few | TRBJ1-6 | TRBV2 | NA
CASSFGTPFQPQHF | TGTGCCAGCAGTTTCGGGACACCCTTTCAGCCCCAGCATTTT | few | TRBJ1-5 | TRBV7-9 | NA
CASGKQGLELFF | TGTGCCAGCGGAAAACAGGGTTTGGAACTGTTTTTT | few | TRBJ1-4 | TRBV12-3/TRBV12-4 | NA
CASSLLGTGVEQYF | TGTGCCAGCAGCTTATTAGGGACAGGGGTCGAGCAGTACTTC | few | TRBJ2-7 | TRBV11-2 | TRBD1
CASSEEREGWNEQFF | TGTGCCAGCAGTGAAGAGCGGGAGGGCTGGAATGAGCAGTTCTTC | NA | TRBJ2-1 | TRBV25-1 | TRBD2
CASSPTGHLYEQYF | TGTGCCAGCAGCCCGACCGGACATCTCTACGAGCAGTACTTC | few | TRBJ2-7 | TRBV6-1 | NA
CATSRDGLDRPPPFATQYF | TGTGCCACCAGCAGAGATGGTCTGGATAGACCCCCCCCATTTGCGACCCAGTACTTC | NA | TRBJ2-5 | TRBV15 | NA
CASSQDKGAEAFF | TGCGCCAGCAGCCAAGATAAGGGAGCGGAAGCTTTCTTT | NA | TRBJ1-1 | TRBV4-1 | NA
CSAWSINEQFF | TGCAGTGCCTGGAGTATCAATGAGCAGTTCTTC | NA | TRBJ2-1 | TRBV20-1 | NA
CASSLFDFSNTGELFF | TGTGCCAGCAGCTTATTCGACTTCTCAAACACCGGGGAGCTGTTTTTT | few | TRBJ2-2 | TRBV7-8 | NA
CASSQDLTGAGELFF | TGTGCCAGCAGCCAAGATCTCACGGGCGCCGGGGAGCTGTTTTTT | NA | TRBJ2-2 | TRBV3-1 | NA
CASSEGDRVATGELFF | TGTGCCAGCAGTGAAGGAGACAGGGTCGCCACCGGGGAGCTGTTTTTT | NA | TRBJ2-2 | TRBV2 | TRBD1